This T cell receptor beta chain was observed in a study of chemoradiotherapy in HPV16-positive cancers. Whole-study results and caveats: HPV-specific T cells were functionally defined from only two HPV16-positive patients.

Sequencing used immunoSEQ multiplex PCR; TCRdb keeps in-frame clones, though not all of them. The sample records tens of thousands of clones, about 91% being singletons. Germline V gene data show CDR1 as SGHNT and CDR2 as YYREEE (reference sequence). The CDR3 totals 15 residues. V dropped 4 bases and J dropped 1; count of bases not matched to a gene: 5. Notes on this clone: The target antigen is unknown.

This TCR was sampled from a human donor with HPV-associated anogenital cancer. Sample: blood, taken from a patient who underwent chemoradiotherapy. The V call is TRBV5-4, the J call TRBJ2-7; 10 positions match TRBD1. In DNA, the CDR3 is TGTGCCAGCAGCGCAGGGGACAGGGGTTCCTACGAGCAGTACTTC. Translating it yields CASSAGDRGSYEQYF.